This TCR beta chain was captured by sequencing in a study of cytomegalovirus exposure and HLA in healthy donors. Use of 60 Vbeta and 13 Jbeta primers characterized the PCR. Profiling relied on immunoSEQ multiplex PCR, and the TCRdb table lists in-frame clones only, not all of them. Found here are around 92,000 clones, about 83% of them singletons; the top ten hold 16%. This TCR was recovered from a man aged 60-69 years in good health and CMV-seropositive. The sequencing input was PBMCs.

CDR3 sequence (DNA): TGCGCCAGCAGCCAAGATTGGAACAGGGTCACTGAAGCTTTCTTT. It is translated as CASSQDWNRVTEAFF. The rearrangement links TRBV4-3 to TRBJ1-1; TRBD1 is a possible D gene (6 bases). CDR1 LGHNA and CDR2 YSLEER come from the germline V gene. The CDR3 is 15 residues long. V lost 0 bases, J lost 4 bases, and 12 bases lay in between.